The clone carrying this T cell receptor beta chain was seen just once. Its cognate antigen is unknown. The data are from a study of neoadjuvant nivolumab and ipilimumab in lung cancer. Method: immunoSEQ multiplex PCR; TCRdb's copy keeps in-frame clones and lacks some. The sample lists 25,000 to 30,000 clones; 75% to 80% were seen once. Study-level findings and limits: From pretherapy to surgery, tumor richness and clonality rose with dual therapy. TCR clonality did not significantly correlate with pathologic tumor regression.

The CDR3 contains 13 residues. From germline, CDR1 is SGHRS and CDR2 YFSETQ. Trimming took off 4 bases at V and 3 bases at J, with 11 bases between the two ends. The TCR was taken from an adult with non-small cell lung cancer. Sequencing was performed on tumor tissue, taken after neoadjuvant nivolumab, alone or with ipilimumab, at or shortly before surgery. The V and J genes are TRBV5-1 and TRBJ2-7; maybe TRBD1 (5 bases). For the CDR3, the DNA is TGCGCCAGCAGCAGCGACAGCTACTACGAGCAGTACTTC. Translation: CASSSDSYYEQYF.